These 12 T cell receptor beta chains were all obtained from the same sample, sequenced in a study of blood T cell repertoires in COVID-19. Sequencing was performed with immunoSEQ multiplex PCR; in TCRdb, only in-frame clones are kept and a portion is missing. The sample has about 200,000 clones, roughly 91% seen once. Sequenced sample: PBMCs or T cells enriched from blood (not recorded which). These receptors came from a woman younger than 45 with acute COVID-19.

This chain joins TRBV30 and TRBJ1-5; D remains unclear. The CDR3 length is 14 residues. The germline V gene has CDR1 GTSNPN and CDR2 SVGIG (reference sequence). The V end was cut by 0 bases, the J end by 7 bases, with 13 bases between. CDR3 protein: CAWSVHNTAQPQHF. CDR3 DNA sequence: TGTGCCTGGAGTGTACATAACACCGCCCAGCCCCAGCATTTT.

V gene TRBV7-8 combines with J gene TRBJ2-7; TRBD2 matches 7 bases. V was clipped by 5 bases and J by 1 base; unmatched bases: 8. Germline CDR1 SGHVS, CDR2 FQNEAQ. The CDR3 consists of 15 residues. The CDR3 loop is CASSPGAGVSYEQYF. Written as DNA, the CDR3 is TGTGCCAGCAGCCCCGGGGCGGGGGTGTCCTACGAGCAGTACTTC.

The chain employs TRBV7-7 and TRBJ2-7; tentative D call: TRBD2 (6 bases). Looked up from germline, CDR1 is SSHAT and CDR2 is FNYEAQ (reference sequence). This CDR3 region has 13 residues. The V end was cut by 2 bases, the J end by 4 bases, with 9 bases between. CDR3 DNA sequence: TGTGCCAGCAGCTTACTTGGGGGGTACGAGCAGTACTTC. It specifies CASSLLGGYEQYF.

The CDR3 protein is CASSQELAGGLNEQFF. The CDR3 DNA sequence: TGTGCCAGCAGCCAAGAGCTAGCGGGGGGGCTCAATGAGCAGTTCTTC. This rearrangement joins TRBV14 to TRBJ2-1, with 12 bases fitting TRBD2. The J segment lost 6 bases and the V segment lost 0 bases, leaving 3 bases of the junction unmatched. The CDR3 has 16 amino acids. In germline, CDR1 is SGHDN, CDR2 FVKESK.

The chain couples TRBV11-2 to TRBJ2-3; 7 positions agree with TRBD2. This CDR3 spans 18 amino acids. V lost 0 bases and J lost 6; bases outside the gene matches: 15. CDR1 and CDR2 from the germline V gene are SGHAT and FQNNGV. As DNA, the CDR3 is TGTGCCAGCAGCTTAGATAACCGGGACTACTATTTATTCGATACGCAGTATTTT. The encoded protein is CASSLDNRDYYLFDTQYF.

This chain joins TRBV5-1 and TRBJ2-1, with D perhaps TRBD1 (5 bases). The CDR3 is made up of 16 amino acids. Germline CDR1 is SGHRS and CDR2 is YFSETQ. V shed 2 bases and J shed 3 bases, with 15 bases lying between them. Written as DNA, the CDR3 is TGCGCCAGCAGCTTCCCAGGGCCGATGGGCTACAATGAGCAGTTCTTC. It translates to CASSFPGPMGYNEQFF.

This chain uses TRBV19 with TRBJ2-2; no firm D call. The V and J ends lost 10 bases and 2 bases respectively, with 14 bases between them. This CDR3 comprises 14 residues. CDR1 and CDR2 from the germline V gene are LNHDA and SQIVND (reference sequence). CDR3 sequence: CAIPSSTNTGELFF. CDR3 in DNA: TGTGCCATTCCTTCGAGCACCAACACCGGGGAGCTGTTTTTT.

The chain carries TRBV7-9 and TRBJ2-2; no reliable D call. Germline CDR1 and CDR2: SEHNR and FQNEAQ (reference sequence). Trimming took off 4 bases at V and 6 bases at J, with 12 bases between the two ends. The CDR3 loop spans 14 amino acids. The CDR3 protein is CASSSNLVSGELFF. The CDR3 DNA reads TGTGCCAGCAGCTCGAATTTAGTCTCCGGGGAGCTGTTTTTT.

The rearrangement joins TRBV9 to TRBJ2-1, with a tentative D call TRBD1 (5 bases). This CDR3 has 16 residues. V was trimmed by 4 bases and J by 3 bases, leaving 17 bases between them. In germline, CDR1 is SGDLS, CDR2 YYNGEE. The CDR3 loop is CASSQGGPAIYNEQFF. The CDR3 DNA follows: TGTGCCAGCAGCCAGGGTGGTCCAGCGATCTACAATGAGCAGTTCTTC.

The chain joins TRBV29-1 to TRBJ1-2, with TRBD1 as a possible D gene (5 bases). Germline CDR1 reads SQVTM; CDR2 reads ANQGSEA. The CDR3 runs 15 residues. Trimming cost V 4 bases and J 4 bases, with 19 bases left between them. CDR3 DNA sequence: TGCAGCGTTGCTGAAGGGGCAGGGAGGAGCTATGGCTACACCTTC. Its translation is CSVAEGAGRSYGYTF.

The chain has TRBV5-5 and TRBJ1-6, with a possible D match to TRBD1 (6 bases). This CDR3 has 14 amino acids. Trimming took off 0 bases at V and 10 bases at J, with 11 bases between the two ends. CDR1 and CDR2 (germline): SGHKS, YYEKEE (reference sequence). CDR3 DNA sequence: TGTGCCAGCAGCTTGGGGGGGCTGGGGTCACCCCTCCACTTT. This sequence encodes CASSLGGLGSPLHF.

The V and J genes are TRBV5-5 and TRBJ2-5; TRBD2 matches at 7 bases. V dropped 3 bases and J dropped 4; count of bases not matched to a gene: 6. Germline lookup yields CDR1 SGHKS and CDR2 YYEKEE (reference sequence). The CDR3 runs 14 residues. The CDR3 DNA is TGTGCCAGCAGCTCCCGACTAGCCGGAGAGACCCAGTACTTC. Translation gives CASSSRLAGETQYF.